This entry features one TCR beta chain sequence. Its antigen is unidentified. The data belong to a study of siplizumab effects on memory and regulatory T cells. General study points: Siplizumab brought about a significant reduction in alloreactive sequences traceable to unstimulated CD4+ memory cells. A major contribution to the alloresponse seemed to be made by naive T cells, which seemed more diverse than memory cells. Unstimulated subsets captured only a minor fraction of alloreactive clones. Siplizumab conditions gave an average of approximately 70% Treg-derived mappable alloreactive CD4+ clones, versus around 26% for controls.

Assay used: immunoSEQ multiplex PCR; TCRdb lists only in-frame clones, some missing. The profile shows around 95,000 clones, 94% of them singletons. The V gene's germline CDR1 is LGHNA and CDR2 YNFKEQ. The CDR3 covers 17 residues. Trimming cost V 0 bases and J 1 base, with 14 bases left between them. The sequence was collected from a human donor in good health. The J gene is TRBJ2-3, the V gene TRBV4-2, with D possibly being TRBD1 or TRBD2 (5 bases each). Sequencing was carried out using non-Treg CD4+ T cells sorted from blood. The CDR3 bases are TGTGCCAGCAGCCAAGATGGGGGACCTTTTGGCACAGATACGCAGTATTTT. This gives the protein CASSQDGGPFGTDTQYF.